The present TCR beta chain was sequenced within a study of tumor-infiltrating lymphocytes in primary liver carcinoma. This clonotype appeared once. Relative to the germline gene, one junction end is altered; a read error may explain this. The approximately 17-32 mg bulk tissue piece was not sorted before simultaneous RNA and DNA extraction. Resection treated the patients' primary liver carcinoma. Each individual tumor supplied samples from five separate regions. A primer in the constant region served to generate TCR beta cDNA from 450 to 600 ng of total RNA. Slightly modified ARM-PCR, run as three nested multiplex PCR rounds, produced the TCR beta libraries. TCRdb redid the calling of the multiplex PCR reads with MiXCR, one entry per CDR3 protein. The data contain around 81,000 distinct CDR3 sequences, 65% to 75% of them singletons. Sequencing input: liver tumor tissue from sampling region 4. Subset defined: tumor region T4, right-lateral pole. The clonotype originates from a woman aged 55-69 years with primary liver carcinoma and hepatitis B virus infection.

The CDR3, as DNA: TGCGCCAGCAGCCAAGAATCTTTGGTAGATACACAGTATTTT. Protein product: CASSQESLVDTQYF. The gene calls are TRBV4-1 and TRBJ2-3; D gene unclear. The CDR3 is 14 amino acids. The V gene's germline CDR1 is MGHRA and CDR2 YSYEKL.